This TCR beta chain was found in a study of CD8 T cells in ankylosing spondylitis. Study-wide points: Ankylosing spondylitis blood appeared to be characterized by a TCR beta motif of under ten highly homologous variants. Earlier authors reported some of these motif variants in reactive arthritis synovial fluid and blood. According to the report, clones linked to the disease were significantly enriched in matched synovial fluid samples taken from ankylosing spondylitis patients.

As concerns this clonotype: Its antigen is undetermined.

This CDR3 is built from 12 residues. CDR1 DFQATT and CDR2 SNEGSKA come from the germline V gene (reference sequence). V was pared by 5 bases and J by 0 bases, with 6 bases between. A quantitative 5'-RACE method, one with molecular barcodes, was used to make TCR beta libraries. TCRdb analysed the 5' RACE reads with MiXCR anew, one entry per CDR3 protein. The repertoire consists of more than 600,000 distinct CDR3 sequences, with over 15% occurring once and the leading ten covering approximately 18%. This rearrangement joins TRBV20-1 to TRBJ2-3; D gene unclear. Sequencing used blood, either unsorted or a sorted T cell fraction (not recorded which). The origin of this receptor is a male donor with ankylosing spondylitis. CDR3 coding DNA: TGCAGTGCTCTGGCTAGCACAGATACGCAGTATTTT. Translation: CSALASTDTQYF.